Shown below are 10 T cell receptor beta chains from a single sample sequenced in a study of radiation and T cells in renal cell carcinoma. Repertoires were generated with immunoSEQ multiplex PCR, while TCRdb's copy carries only in-frame clones and drops some. Of about 130,000 clones in the sample, 88% are singletons; the top ten hold around 6%. Documented time point: blood 2 weeks post-SBRT. Treatment denoted: 15 Gy SBRT to primary tumor, nephrectomy 4 weeks later. The starting material was blood, obtained from a patient whose treatment included radiotherapy and nephrectomy. These TCRs come from a woman in her 70s with renal cell carcinoma.

The chain carries TRBV7-3 and TRBJ2-2; D could derive from TRBD1 or TRBD2 (6 bases each). The length of the CDR3 is 16 residues. Trimming took 4 bases from V and 5 from J, leaving 17 bases between them. The germline gives CDR1 SGHTA, CDR2 FQGTGA. The CDR3 DNA is TGTGCCAGCAGCTCGAGGGGGGCATCGACGACCGGGGAGCTGTTTTTT. Amino acids: CASSSRGASTTGELFF.

The chain employs TRBV5-1 and TRBJ1-6, with D possibly matching TRBD1 (5 bases). Trimming left V 0 bases short and J 10 bases short, with 14 bases between. The CDR3 length is 15 residues. CDR1 and CDR2 (germline): SGHRS, YFSETQ. The CDR3 nucleotides read TGCGCCAGCAGCTTGGGGGACCAAAAGGGATCACCCCTCCACTTT. This gives the protein CASSLGDQKGSPLHF.

This sequence joins TRBV19 and TRBJ1-5; D is unclear. CDR1 is LNHDA and CDR2 is SQIVND in the germline V gene (reference sequence). The CDR3 loop spans 14 amino acids. V lost 2 bases and J lost 3, with 8 bases in between. CDR3 nucleotide sequence: TGTGCCAGTAGTATATATGGGCTCAATCAGCCCCAGCATTTT. This translates into CASSIYGLNQPQHF.

The chain uses TRBV30 and TRBJ1-2; D gene ambiguous. V was cut by 3 bases and J by 5 bases, with 10 bases left in between. The CDR3 is made up of 12 amino acids. Per the germline V gene, CDR1 is GTSNPN and CDR2 is SVGIG (reference sequence). This chain's CDR3 is CAWSQSGYGYTF. CDR3 DNA: TGTGCCTGGAGCCAGTCTGGTTATGGCTACACCTTC. The full variable domain, with the rest looked up from reference TRBV30 and TRBJ1-2, is SQTIHQWPATLVQPVGSPLSLECTVEGTSNPNLYWYRQAAGRGLQLLFYSVGIGQISSEVPQNLSASRPQDRQFILSSKKLLLSDSGFYLCAWSQSGYGYTFGSGTRLTVV.

The chain uses TRBV18 and TRBJ1-5, with D unresolved. The germline V gene has CDR1 KGHSH and CDR2 LQKENI. CDR3 length: 13 amino acids. V shed 4 bases and J shed 5 bases, with 9 bases lying between them. CDR3 region: CASSQGQDQPQHF. Written as DNA, the CDR3 is TGTGCCAGCTCACAGGGTCAGGATCAGCCCCAGCATTTT. Drawing the rest from reference TRBV18 and TRBJ1-5, the complete variable domain is NAGVMQNPRHLVRRRGQEARLRCSPMKGHSHVYWYRQLPEEGLKFMVYLQKENIIDESGMPKERFSAEFPKEGPSILRIQQVVRGDSAAYFCASSQGQDQPQHFGDGTRLSIL.

V and J are TRBV27 and TRBJ1-2, with 7 nucleotides matching TRBD1. The germline CDR1 and CDR2 sequences are MNHEY and SMNVEV (reference sequence). J was trimmed by 6 bases and V by 3 bases; bases with no gene match: 7. This CDR3 spans 14 amino acids. The CDR3 nucleotides are TGTGCCAGCAGTTTTTCGACAGGGTTGGATGGCTACACCTTC. This translates into CASSFSTGLDGYTF.

The chain recombines TRBV7-9 with TRBJ1-1, with 8 bases identical to TRBD1. V lost 5 bases and J lost 5; bases outside the gene matches: 16. From germline, CDR1 is SEHNR and CDR2 FQNEAQ (reference sequence). This CDR3 region has 17 residues. This CDR3 reads CASSKGGPGGLGTEAFF. CDR3 DNA sequence: TGTGCCAGCAGCAAAGGAGGGCCAGGGGGCCTGGGGACTGAAGCTTTCTTT.

This clone has a single count. V usage is TRBV4-3 and J usage is TRBJ2-1, with TRBD2 as a possible D gene (5 bases). V gave up 3 bases and J gave up 0 bases, with 15 bases separating them. The germline V gene encodes CDR1 LGHNA and CDR2 YSLEER. The CDR3 covers 17 residues. The CDR3 region has the DNA TGCGCCAGCAGCCACCTTTCGAGCGGAAGCTCCTACAATGAGCAGTTCTTC. Protein sequence: CASSHLSSGSSYNEQFF.

The chain joins TRBV27 to TRBJ2-5, with D perhaps TRBD1 or TRBD2 (6 bases each). This CDR3 comprises 17 residues. V lost 5 bases, J lost 6 bases, and 25 bases lay in between. Germline CDR1 is MNHEY and CDR2 is SMNVEV (reference sequence). In DNA, the CDR3 is TGTGCCAGCAGTCGCCTCCCGGGGGCAGGCCTGGGAAAGACCCAGTACTTC. This codes for CASSRLPGAGLGKTQYF.

The genes are TRBV7-2 and TRBJ1-2, with D hard to call. CDR1 is SGHTA and CDR2 is FQGNSA in the germline V gene. The ends were cut back, 2 bases at V and 3 bases at J, with 1 base in the middle. This CDR3 has 11 amino acids. CDR3 DNA: TGTGCCAGCAGCTTATACTATGGCTACACCTTC. Protein product: CASSLYYGYTF.